This T cell receptor (beta chain) was observed in a study of cytomegalovirus exposure and HLA in healthy donors. A remark on this clone: What it binds is unknown.

The CDR3 runs to 16 residues. V was pared by 3 bases and J by 3 bases, with 18 bases between. Overall study findings and caveats: In vitro data verified three CMV-associated chains as specific for CMV antigens. An Asian-associated ancestry cluster reportedly showed fewer N-insertions than the approximately 670-donor mean in a later analysis. Based on reports, TCR beta sequences accurately predicted HLA-A and HLA-B alleles for most subjects.

The PCR was carried out with 60 Vbeta primers and 13 Jbeta primers. This table comes from immunoSEQ multiplex PCR, and its TCRdb copy is limited to in-frame clones, with some not included. This sample has a few hundred thousand clones, with 75% to 85% found just once. The material sequenced was PBMCs. This chain uses TRBV5-3 with TRBJ1-1, with D maybe TRBD1 (5 bases). TRBV5-3 falls under the ORF class, with uncertain function. The sequence derives from a girl under 10 years old in good health and CMV-seronegative. The CDR3 region is CARSYSLGGGYTEAFF. In DNA, the CDR3 is TGTGCCAGAAGCTACAGTTTGGGGGGAGGATACACTGAAGCTTTCTTT.